The entry that follows covers one TCR beta chain sequence. Repertoires were generated with immunoSEQ multiplex PCR, while TCRdb's copy carries only in-frame clones and drops some. The repertoire has fewer than 2.5 million clones, approximately 94% of them found once; the top ten carry 0.36%. The data originate from a study of shared clonotypes between healthy human individuals. The CD4+ fraction was divided into a CD45RA+ naive subset and a CD45RA-negative memory subset. There are 16 residues in the CDR3. Trimming took 3 bases from V and 4 from J, leaving 18 bases between them. Germline CDR1 LNHDA, CDR2 SQIVND (reference sequence).

Material for sequencing was naive CD4+ T cells from PBMCs. Subset of the sample: CD45RA+ positively selected. This rearrangement joins TRBV19 to TRBJ1-1; D might be TRBD1 (6 bases). The TCR sequence derives from a man in his late teens or twenties in good health. Some clones in this sample may be carry-over from other donors' samples. CDR3 coding DNA: TGTGCCAGTAGTATCCGGGCAGGGGTGATGGGCACTGAAGCTTTCTTT. Protein sequence: CASSIRAGVMGTEAFF.